This entry lists 26 T cell receptor beta chains sequenced from one sample in a study of cytomegalovirus exposure and HLA in healthy donors. Libraries were prepared by immunoSEQ multiplex PCR; TCRdb keeps only in-frame clonotypes and omits some of them. The table shows some 140,000 clones, with 84% occurring only once. Material for sequencing was PBMCs. The receptors shown here come from a young woman in good health and CMV-seronegative.

This rearrangement joins TRBV27 to TRBJ1-6; 8 bases align to TRBD1. CDR3 length: 16 residues. Trimming at V came to 3 bases and at J to 5 bases, leaving 6 bases not matched to a gene. The germline gives CDR1 MNHEY, CDR2 SMNVEV (reference sequence). CDR3 nucleotides: TGTGCCAGCAGTTTTATCAGGGGGCAGGATAATTCACCCCTCCACTTT. The encoded protein is CASSFIRGQDNSPLHF.

V and J are TRBV18 and TRBJ1-1, with D perhaps matching TRBD1 (6 bases). The CDR3 is 13 residues long. CDR1 and CDR2 from the germline V gene are KGHSH and LQKENI. The V gene lost 5 bases and the J gene lost 1 base, with 8 bases spanning the gap. The DNA of the CDR3 is TGTGCCAGCTCAGGACAGAAGAACACTGAAGCTTTCTTT. It encodes CASSGQKNTEAFF.

The chain combines TRBV5-4 with TRBJ1-1; 7 bases map to TRBD1. Unmatched junction bases numbered 9, after V lost 4 bases and J lost 6 bases. The CDR3 is 14 residues long. CDR1 is SGHNT and CDR2 is YYREEE in the germline V gene (reference sequence). The CDR3: CASSPQGGKAEAFF. CDR3 in DNA: TGTGCCAGCAGCCCCCAGGGGGGAAAGGCTGAAGCTTTCTTT.

The rearrangement joins TRBV6-1 to TRBJ2-1, with 9 positions matching TRBD1. Germline assignment: CDR1 MNHNS and CDR2 SASEGT. The CDR3 runs to 15 residues. The trim removed 6 bases at V and 6 bases at J, leaving 9 bases unmatched. Here the CDR3 reads CASRVDRGSGNEQFF. The CDR3 nucleotides are TGTGCCAGCAGAGTGGACAGGGGATCGGGCAATGAGCAGTTCTTC.

The chain recombines TRBV5-1 with TRBJ1-1, with D perhaps TRBD1 (5 bases). V lost 0 bases and J lost 4, with 7 bases in between. CDR1 SGHRS and CDR2 YFSETQ come from the germline V gene. This CDR3 is built from 13 residues. In DNA form, the CDR3 reads TGCGCCAGCAGCTTGGAGGGGTCCACTGAAGCTTTCTTT. Encoded protein: CASSLEGSTEAFF. The entire variable domain, with the rest obtained from reference TRBV5-1 and TRBJ1-1, is as follows: KAGVTQTPRYLIKTRGQQVTLSCSPISGHRSVSWYQQTPGQGLQFLFEYFSETQRNKGNFPGRFSGRQFSNSRSEMNVSTLELGDSALYLCASSLEGSTEAFFGQGTRLTVV.

The J gene is TRBJ1-2, the V gene TRBV27; 7 bases agree with TRBD1. The germline V gene has CDR1 MNHEY and CDR2 SMNVEV (reference sequence). V was clipped by 5 bases and J by 11 bases; unmatched bases: 8. The length of the CDR3 is 12 residues. CDR3 residues: CASSGDSLGYTF. Here the CDR3 DNA reads TGTGCCAGCAGTGGGGACAGTCTTGGGTACACCTTC.

This clone was counted only a few times. The chain couples TRBV15 to TRBJ1-1; 8 positions agree with TRBD1. Germline CDR1 reads LNHNV; CDR2 reads YYDKDF (reference sequence). The CDR3 totals 18 residues. J gave up 1 base and V 1 base, and 11 bases lay outside the gene matches. The CDR3 DNA is TGTGCCACCAGCAGAGTAGGACAGGGAAGGATTCGGAACACTGAAGCTTTCTTT. Translated: CATSRVGQGRIRNTEAFF. The full variable domain, with the rest looked up from reference TRBV15 and TRBJ1-1, is DAMVIQNPRYQVTQFGKPVTLSCSQTLNHNVMYWYQQKSSQAPKLLFHYYDKDFNNEADTPDNFQSRRPNTSFCFLDIRSPGLGDTAMYLCATSRVGQGRIRNTEAFFGQGTRLTVV.

The CDR3 loop reads CASSQARAGLVEQFF. CDR3 nucleotides: TGTGCCAGCAGCCAAGCAAGGGCGGGTCTTGTCGAGCAGTTCTTC. The genes are TRBV4-2 and TRBJ2-1; D possibly corresponds to TRBD2 (5 bases). The CDR3 is 15 residues long. Trimming removed 1 base at V and 10 bases at J, with 17 bases between. CDR1 and CDR2 from the germline V gene are LGHNA and YNFKEQ.

This chain joins TRBV10-1 and TRBJ1-4, with D possibly being TRBD1 (6 bases). This CDR3 comprises 11 residues. V was pared by 11 bases and J by 8 bases, with 12 bases between. CDR1 and CDR2 (germline): WNHNN, SYGVQD (reference sequence). CDR3 DNA sequence: TGCGCCGAACAGGGAAGGGAAAAACTGTTTTTT. Protein sequence: CAEQGREKLFF.

The rearrangement joins TRBV5-4 to TRBJ2-3; 8 nucleotides line up with TRBD2. CDR1 and CDR2 (germline): SGHNT, YYREEE (reference sequence). The CDR3 consists of 17 residues. Trimming at V came to 5 bases and at J to 0 bases, leaving 11 bases not matched to a gene. CDR3 DNA sequence: TGTGCCAGCAGACCGGCCAGCGGGGGAACTAGCACAGATACGCAGTATTTT. Its protein is CASRPASGGTSTDTQYF.

This clone was detected only a few times. The rearrangement links TRBV5-5 to TRBJ2-3; a weak D match, TRBD2 (5 bases). CDR3 length: 14 residues. V dropped 4 bases and J dropped 7 bases, with 16 bases sitting between them. CDR1 SGHKS and CDR2 YYEKEE come from the germline V gene (reference sequence). Here the CDR3 DNA reads TGTGCCAGCAGCCGGCAGGACTCAGCATATACGCAGTATTTT. Translation gives CASSRQDSAYTQYF.

DNA of the CDR3: TGCAGTGCTAGAGAACAGGTTAGGGCTTTCTTT. It specifies CSAREQVRAFF. The V and J genes are TRBV20-1 and TRBJ1-1; D may be TRBD1 (5 bases). Germline V gene lookup returns CDR1 DFQATT and CDR2 SNEGSKA (reference sequence). The CDR3 sequence is 11 residues long. The V and J ends lost 0 bases and 11 bases respectively, with 10 bases between them.

V is TRBV5-6 and J is TRBJ2-1; D is unclear. The CDR3 extends over 14 amino acids. CDR1 and CDR2 from the germline V gene are SGHDT and YYEEEE. Trimming shortened V by 1 base and J by 2 bases, and 7 bases separated the two germline ends. The chain's CDR3 is CASSLLSAYNEQFF. CDR3 DNA sequence: TGTGCCAGCAGCTTGTTGAGTGCCTACAATGAGCAGTTCTTC.

V and J are TRBV4-2 and TRBJ2-6; a weak D match, TRBD1 (6 bases). The CDR3 runs to 21 residues. Trimming stripped 0 bases from V and 0 bases from J, with 21 bases between. Per the germline V gene, CDR1 is LGHNA and CDR2 is YNFKEQ. The CDR3 sequence is CASSQDSGDPGHFSGANVLTF. CDR3 nucleotides: TGTGCCAGCAGCCAAGATTCCGGGGACCCGGGACATTTCTCTGGGGCCAACGTCCTGACTTTC.

The chain is built from TRBV9 and TRBJ2-1; tentatively, D is TRBD2 (6 bases). V dropped 0 bases and J dropped 5 bases, with 12 bases sitting between them. This CDR3 spans 15 amino acids. Germline values: CDR1 SGDLS, CDR2 YYNGEE. The CDR3 DNA reads as TGTGCCAGCAGCGTAGGTGGGGCGGGGAACAATGAGCAGTTCTTC. Amino acids: CASSVGGAGNNEQFF.

This chain uses TRBV6-5 with TRBJ2-1, with D possibly being TRBD2 (7 bases). Germline CDR1 reads MNHEY; CDR2 reads SVGAGI. The V and J ends lost 5 bases and 7 bases respectively, with 15 bases between them. There are 14 residues in the CDR3. This chain's CDR3 is CASSRGAGTNEQFF. CDR3 DNA: TGTGCCAGCAGTCGGGGGGCCGGGACGAATGAGCAGTTCTTC.

The chain combines TRBV18 with TRBJ2-3, with 7 bases lining up with TRBD1. The junction had 4 bases not matched to a gene; V was cut back by 4 bases and J by 3 bases. The CDR3 consists of 14 residues. CDR1 and CDR2 from the germline V gene are KGHSH and LQKENI. As DNA, the CDR3 is TGTGCCAGCTCACTACACAGGGGAACAGATACGCAGTATTTT. The encoded protein is CASSLHRGTDTQYF.

The chain combines TRBV5-1 with TRBJ2-3; 9 nucleotides agree with TRBD2. Per the germline V gene, CDR1 is SGHRS and CDR2 is YFSETQ. V was pared by 1 base and J by 3 bases, with 6 bases of the junction left unmatched. The CDR3 has 16 residues. CDR3 DNA: TGCGCCAGCAGCTTGACCGGCGGGGGGGCGACAGATACGCAGTATTTT. It codes for CASSLTGGGATDTQYF.

This rearrangement joins TRBV11-3 to TRBJ2-2, with a tentative D call TRBD2 (5 bases). V dropped 5 bases and J dropped 7 bases, with 11 bases sitting between them. This CDR3 is 13 amino acids long. Germline CDR1 is SGHNT and CDR2 is YENEEA. The CDR3 spells CASSAQLGGELFF. CDR3 coding DNA: TGTGCCAGCAGCGCCCAACTAGGCGGGGAGCTGTTTTTT.

The rearrangement joins TRBV6-6 to TRBJ1-6, with 10 bases that match TRBD1. This CDR3 is built from 13 residues. Germline CDR1 reads MNHNY; CDR2 reads SVGAGI (reference sequence). The trim removed 6 bases at V and 7 bases at J, leaving 0 bases unmatched. CDR3 sequence (DNA): TGTGCCAGCAGGGGACAGGGGAATTCACCCCTCCACTTT. Encoded protein: CASRGQGNSPLHF.

The chain is built from TRBV9 and TRBJ2-7, with 12 bases matching TRBD2. V dropped 0 bases and J dropped 2; count of bases not matched to a gene: 3. The CDR3 is 16 residues long. Germline lookup yields CDR1 SGDLS and CDR2 YYNGEE. CDR3 coding DNA: TGTGCCAGCAGCGTAGGACTAGCGGGGGACACCTACGAGCAGTACTTC. This encodes CASSVGLAGDTYEQYF.

This chain uses TRBV6-5 with TRBJ2-1, with 8 positions matching TRBD1. The junction had 6 bases not matched to a gene; V was cut back by 2 bases and J by 6 bases. The germline CDR1 and CDR2 sequences are MNHEY and SVGAGI. This CDR3 region has 15 residues. The CDR3 DNA follows: TGTGCCAGCAGTTACGGGCAGGGGGCTAGCAATGAGCAGTTCTTC. It translates to CASSYGQGASNEQFF.

The V and J genes are TRBV7-2 and TRBJ1-5; D not resolved. The CDR3 consists of 14 residues. Germline-derived CDR1 and CDR2 are SGHTA and FQGNSA. Trimming took 1 base from V and 5 from J, leaving 9 bases between them. The CDR3 DNA reads as TGTGCCAGCAGCTTAGTTAATACAGATCAGCCCCAGCATTTT. Translation: CASSLVNTDQPQHF.

J is TRBJ2-7 and V is TRBV29-1, with a weak D call TRBD2 (7 bases). The CDR3 length is 17 residues. The germline CDR1 and CDR2 sequences are SQVTM and ANQGSEA. Trimming removed 4 bases from V and 0 bases from J, with 22 bases in between. The CDR3 bases are TGCAGCGTTGCATCAGGGCGGGGGCCCCGTCTCTCCTACGAGCAGTACTTC. The encoded protein is CSVASGRGPRLSYEQYF.

The gene calls are TRBV6-5 and TRBJ1-2; 9 positions match TRBD1. The length of the CDR3 is 13 residues. The germline V gene has CDR1 MNHEY and CDR2 SVGAGI. The trim removed 7 bases at V and 7 bases at J, leaving 7 bases unmatched. The CDR3 protein is CASNPQGAGGYTF. CDR3 bases: TGTGCCAGCAACCCACAGGGGGCAGGTGGCTACACCTTC.

The CDR3 bases are TGTGCCACCAGCAGAGATTTTTCTGGGGGGGAAAAACTGTTTTTT. Amino acid sequence: CATSRDFSGGEKLFF. The chain combines TRBV15 with TRBJ1-4; TRBD1 might be the D (5 bases). Germline V gene sequence: CDR1 LNHNV, CDR2 YYDKDF (reference sequence). The V gene lost 0 bases and the J gene lost 8 bases, with 13 bases spanning the gap. The CDR3 contains 15 residues.